The 5 T cell receptor beta chains presented below share a single source sample, sequenced in a study of T cell responses to AZD1222 COVID-19 vaccine. Produced via immunoSEQ multiplex PCR; TCRdb's table is partial and in-frame only. This sample has fewer than 200,000 clones; more than 80% occur once, and the top ten carry roughly 2.5%. Material: peripheral blood, obtained on day 0 of AZD1222 vaccination. These receptors were taken from an adult in good health.

CDR3 region: CAWAASNTEAFF. Written as DNA, the CDR3 is TGTGCCTGGGCAGCATCGAACACTGAAGCTTTCTTT. The V call is TRBV30, the J call TRBJ1-1; D gene ambiguous. This CDR3 comprises 12 residues. V lost 5 bases to trimming and J lost 1 base, with 8 bases between them. Per germline, CDR1 GTSNPN and CDR2 SVGIG (reference sequence).

The chain couples TRBV11-2 to TRBJ2-3; D unresolved. The CDR3 runs 15 residues. The V and J ends lost 2 bases and 0 bases respectively, with 9 bases between them. Germline V gives CDR1 SGHAT, CDR2 FQNNGV. The CDR3 reads CASSLWRISTDTQYF. In DNA, the CDR3 is TGTGCCAGCAGCTTATGGCGGATCAGCACAGATACGCAGTATTTT.

J is TRBJ1-1 and V is TRBV18; D unclear. Trimming removed 0 bases from V and 2 bases from J, with 13 bases in between. The CDR3 runs 16 residues. CDR1 KGHSH and CDR2 LQKENI come from the germline V gene. CDR3 bases: TGTGCCAGCTCACCACCAGGCAGGCCCACCAACACTGAAGCTTTCTTT. Protein product: CASSPPGRPTNTEAFF.

This chain uses TRBV19 with TRBJ2-7, with 10 bases fitting TRBD1. Looked up from germline, CDR1 is LNHDA and CDR2 is SQIVND (reference sequence). The CDR3 loop spans 16 amino acids. The ends lost 5 bases at V and 0 bases at J; junction bases unmatched: 7. CDR3 DNA: TGTGCCAGTAGTCTCTACGGGACAGGGGCCTCCTACGAGCAGTACTTC. Its protein product is CASSLYGTGASYEQYF. Variable domain in full (rest from reference TRBV19 and TRBJ2-7): DGGITQSPKYLFRKEGQNVTLSCEQNLNHDAMYWYRQDPGQGLRLIYYSQIVNDFQKGDIAEGYSVSREKKESFPLTVTSAQKNPTAFYLCASSLYGTGASYEQYFGPGTRLTVT.

The rearrangement uses TRBV4-2 and TRBJ2-5; no firm D call. CDR3 size: 14 residues. Trimming removed 1 base at V and 1 base at J, with 7 bases between. Germline loops: CDR1 LGHNA, CDR2 YNFKEQ. The CDR3 DNA follows: TGTGCCAGCAGCCAAGGAACAGCCCAAGAGACCCAGTACTTC. It translates to CASSQGTAQETQYF.